This is a list of T cell receptor beta chains from one sample in a study of siplizumab effects on memory and regulatory T cells. The table came from immunoSEQ multiplex PCR; TCRdb's copy has only in-frame clones and leaves some out. The data contain approximately 110,000 clones, about 90% of them singletons. What was sequenced was Tregs sorted from blood. The receptor set was obtained from a human donor in good health. Each CDR3 is given with its conserved first and last residue. Each record gives: clone size, J gene, V gene, D gene, CDR3 DNA, CDR3 protein. A D gene is named only where the DNA matches it firmly. Clone size is not always given. Where it is, it says once, few, many or a class for expanded clones.

size: NA
J: TRBJ1-6
V: TRBV2
D: NA
DNA: TGTGCCAGTCACGGACGGGATAATTCACCCCTCCACTTT
CDR3: CASHGRDNSPLHF

size: NA
J: TRBJ2-2
V: TRBV6-5
D: NA
DNA: TGTGCCAGCAGCCAGGGCACCGGGGAGCTGTTTTTT
CDR3: CASSQGTGELFF

size: NA
J: TRBJ2-5
V: TRBV2
D: TRBD1
DNA: TGTGCCAGCACATCTTCGACAGGGGGCGGGGAGACCCAGTACTTC
CDR3: CASTSSTGGGETQYF

size: once
J: TRBJ2-2
V: TRBV29-1
D: TRBD1
DNA: TGCAGCGTTAGACAGGGGACGAACACCGGGGAGCTGTTTTTT
CDR3: CSVRQGTNTGELFF

size: NA
J: TRBJ1-2
V: TRBV6-6
D: NA
DNA: TGTGCCAGCACTGCTAACTATGGCTACACCTTC
CDR3: CASTANYGYTF

size: NA
J: TRBJ1-1
V: TRBV11-3
D: TRBD1
DNA: TGTGCCAGCAGCCTCGGCATAGGGGGCAGGAACACTGAAGCTTTCTTT
CDR3: CASSLGIGGRNTEAFF

size: NA
J: TRBJ1-1
V: TRBV6-5
D: NA
DNA: TGTGCCAGTAGTGCGAGGATGACTGAAGCTTTCTTT
CDR3: CASSARMTEAFF

size: NA
J: TRBJ2-5
V: TRBV6-1
D: TRBD1
DNA: TGTGCCAGCAGAGACACAGGGGTCGAGACCCAGTACTTC
CDR3: CASRDTGVETQYF

size: once
J: TRBJ2-2
V: TRBV18
D: NA
DNA: TGTGCCAGCTCACCAGGGATGAACACCGGGGAGCTGTTTTTT
CDR3: CASSPGMNTGELFF

size: NA
J: TRBJ2-7
V: TRBV6-6
D: TRBD1
DNA: TGTGCCAGCAGTGGCAGACAGGGGCGCGAGCAGTACTTC
CDR3: CASSGRQGREQYF

size: NA
J: TRBJ1-1
V: TRBV7-9
D: NA
DNA: TGTGCCAGCAGCCTTCTGAACACTGAAGCTTTCTTT
CDR3: CASSLLNTEAFF

size: NA
J: TRBJ2-1
V: TRBV19
D: NA
DNA: TGTGCCAGTGCTAGGAGGAATTGGTACAGGAAGTTCTTC
CDR3: CASARRNWYRKFF

size: NA
J: TRBJ2-1
V: TRBV5-6
D: TRBD2
DNA: TGTGCCAGCAGCTTGGGACTAGCGGGAGGAAGCGGGGAGCAGTTCTTC
CDR3: CASSLGLAGGSGEQFF

size: NA
J: TRBJ2-7
V: TRBV7-9
D: NA
DNA: TGTGCCAGCAGCTGGGACGGCTGGGGCGAGCAGTACTTC
CDR3: CASSWDGWGEQYF

size: NA
J: TRBJ2-3
V: TRBV7-2
D: TRBD2
DNA: TGTGCCAGCAGCTTAGTCGGGCTAGCGGGAGCATGGGATACGCAGTATTTT
CDR3: CASSLVGLAGAWDTQYF

size: NA
J: TRBJ1-1
V: TRBV2
D: NA
DNA: TGTGCCAGCAGTGAAGTAGGTCAGAACACTGAAGCTTTCTTT
CDR3: CASSEVGQNTEAFF

size: NA
J: TRBJ2-7
V: TRBV7-2
D: NA
DNA: TGTGCCAGCAGCTTAGTCGGCAGTATCTACGAGCAGTACTTC
CDR3: CASSLVGSIYEQYF

size: NA
J: TRBJ2-2
V: TRBV5-1
D: TRBD2
DNA: TGCGCCAGCAGCTCCCGAACGGGACTAGCGGCGAACACCGGGGAGCTGTTTTTT
CDR3: CASSSRTGLAANTGELFF

size: NA
J: TRBJ1-6
V: TRBV5-4
D: NA
DNA: TGTGCCAGCAGCTTGGGTGGGGGTTCACCCCTCCACTTT
CDR3: CASSLGGGSPLHF

size: once
J: TRBJ1-6
V: TRBV5-1
D: NA
DNA: TGCGCCAGCAGCTTGAGGCTCGGGGAGCCCGACCTTAATAATTCACCCCTCCACTTT
CDR3: CASSLRLGEPDLNNSPLHF

size: once
J: TRBJ2-7
V: TRBV6-5
D: NA
DNA: TGTGCCAGCACTGGCACTACCTACGAGCAGTACTTC
CDR3: CASTGTTYEQYF

size: NA
J: TRBJ1-6
V: TRBV19
D: TRBD1
DNA: TGTGCCAGTAGTACAGGGGGCGGAGTGGCCCTCCACTTT
CDR3: CASSTGGGVALHF

size: NA
J: TRBJ1-2
V: TRBV7-2
D: NA
DNA: TGTGCCAGCAGCCCCATGACATCCGCCTATGGCTACACCTTC
CDR3: CASSPMTSAYGYTF

size: NA
J: TRBJ1-1
V: TRBV27
D: NA
DNA: TGTGCCAGCAGCCCGGGGCCAGGGGTTAAAAGGAACACTGAAGCTTTCTTT
CDR3: CASSPGPGVKRNTEAFF

size: NA
J: TRBJ2-1
V: TRBV4-1
D: NA
DNA: TGCGCCAGCAGCCAAGTTGACCTCTCCTACAATGAGCAGTTCTTC
CDR3: CASSQVDLSYNEQFF

size: NA
J: TRBJ1-2
V: TRBV5-1
D: TRBD1
DNA: TGCGCCAGCAGCACCCGGGACAGGGGGCGTGGTGGCTACACCTTC
CDR3: CASSTRDRGRGGYTF

size: few
J: TRBJ2-2
V: TRBV27
D: NA
DNA: TGTGCCAGCAGTTTAGAGGGGGGCTATTACACCGGGGAGCTGTTTTTT
CDR3: CASSLEGGYYTGELFF

size: NA
J: TRBJ2-1
V: TRBV6-5
D: NA
DNA: TGTGCCAGCACCCGAGGACAGAACAATGAGCAGTTCTTC
CDR3: CASTRGQNNEQFF